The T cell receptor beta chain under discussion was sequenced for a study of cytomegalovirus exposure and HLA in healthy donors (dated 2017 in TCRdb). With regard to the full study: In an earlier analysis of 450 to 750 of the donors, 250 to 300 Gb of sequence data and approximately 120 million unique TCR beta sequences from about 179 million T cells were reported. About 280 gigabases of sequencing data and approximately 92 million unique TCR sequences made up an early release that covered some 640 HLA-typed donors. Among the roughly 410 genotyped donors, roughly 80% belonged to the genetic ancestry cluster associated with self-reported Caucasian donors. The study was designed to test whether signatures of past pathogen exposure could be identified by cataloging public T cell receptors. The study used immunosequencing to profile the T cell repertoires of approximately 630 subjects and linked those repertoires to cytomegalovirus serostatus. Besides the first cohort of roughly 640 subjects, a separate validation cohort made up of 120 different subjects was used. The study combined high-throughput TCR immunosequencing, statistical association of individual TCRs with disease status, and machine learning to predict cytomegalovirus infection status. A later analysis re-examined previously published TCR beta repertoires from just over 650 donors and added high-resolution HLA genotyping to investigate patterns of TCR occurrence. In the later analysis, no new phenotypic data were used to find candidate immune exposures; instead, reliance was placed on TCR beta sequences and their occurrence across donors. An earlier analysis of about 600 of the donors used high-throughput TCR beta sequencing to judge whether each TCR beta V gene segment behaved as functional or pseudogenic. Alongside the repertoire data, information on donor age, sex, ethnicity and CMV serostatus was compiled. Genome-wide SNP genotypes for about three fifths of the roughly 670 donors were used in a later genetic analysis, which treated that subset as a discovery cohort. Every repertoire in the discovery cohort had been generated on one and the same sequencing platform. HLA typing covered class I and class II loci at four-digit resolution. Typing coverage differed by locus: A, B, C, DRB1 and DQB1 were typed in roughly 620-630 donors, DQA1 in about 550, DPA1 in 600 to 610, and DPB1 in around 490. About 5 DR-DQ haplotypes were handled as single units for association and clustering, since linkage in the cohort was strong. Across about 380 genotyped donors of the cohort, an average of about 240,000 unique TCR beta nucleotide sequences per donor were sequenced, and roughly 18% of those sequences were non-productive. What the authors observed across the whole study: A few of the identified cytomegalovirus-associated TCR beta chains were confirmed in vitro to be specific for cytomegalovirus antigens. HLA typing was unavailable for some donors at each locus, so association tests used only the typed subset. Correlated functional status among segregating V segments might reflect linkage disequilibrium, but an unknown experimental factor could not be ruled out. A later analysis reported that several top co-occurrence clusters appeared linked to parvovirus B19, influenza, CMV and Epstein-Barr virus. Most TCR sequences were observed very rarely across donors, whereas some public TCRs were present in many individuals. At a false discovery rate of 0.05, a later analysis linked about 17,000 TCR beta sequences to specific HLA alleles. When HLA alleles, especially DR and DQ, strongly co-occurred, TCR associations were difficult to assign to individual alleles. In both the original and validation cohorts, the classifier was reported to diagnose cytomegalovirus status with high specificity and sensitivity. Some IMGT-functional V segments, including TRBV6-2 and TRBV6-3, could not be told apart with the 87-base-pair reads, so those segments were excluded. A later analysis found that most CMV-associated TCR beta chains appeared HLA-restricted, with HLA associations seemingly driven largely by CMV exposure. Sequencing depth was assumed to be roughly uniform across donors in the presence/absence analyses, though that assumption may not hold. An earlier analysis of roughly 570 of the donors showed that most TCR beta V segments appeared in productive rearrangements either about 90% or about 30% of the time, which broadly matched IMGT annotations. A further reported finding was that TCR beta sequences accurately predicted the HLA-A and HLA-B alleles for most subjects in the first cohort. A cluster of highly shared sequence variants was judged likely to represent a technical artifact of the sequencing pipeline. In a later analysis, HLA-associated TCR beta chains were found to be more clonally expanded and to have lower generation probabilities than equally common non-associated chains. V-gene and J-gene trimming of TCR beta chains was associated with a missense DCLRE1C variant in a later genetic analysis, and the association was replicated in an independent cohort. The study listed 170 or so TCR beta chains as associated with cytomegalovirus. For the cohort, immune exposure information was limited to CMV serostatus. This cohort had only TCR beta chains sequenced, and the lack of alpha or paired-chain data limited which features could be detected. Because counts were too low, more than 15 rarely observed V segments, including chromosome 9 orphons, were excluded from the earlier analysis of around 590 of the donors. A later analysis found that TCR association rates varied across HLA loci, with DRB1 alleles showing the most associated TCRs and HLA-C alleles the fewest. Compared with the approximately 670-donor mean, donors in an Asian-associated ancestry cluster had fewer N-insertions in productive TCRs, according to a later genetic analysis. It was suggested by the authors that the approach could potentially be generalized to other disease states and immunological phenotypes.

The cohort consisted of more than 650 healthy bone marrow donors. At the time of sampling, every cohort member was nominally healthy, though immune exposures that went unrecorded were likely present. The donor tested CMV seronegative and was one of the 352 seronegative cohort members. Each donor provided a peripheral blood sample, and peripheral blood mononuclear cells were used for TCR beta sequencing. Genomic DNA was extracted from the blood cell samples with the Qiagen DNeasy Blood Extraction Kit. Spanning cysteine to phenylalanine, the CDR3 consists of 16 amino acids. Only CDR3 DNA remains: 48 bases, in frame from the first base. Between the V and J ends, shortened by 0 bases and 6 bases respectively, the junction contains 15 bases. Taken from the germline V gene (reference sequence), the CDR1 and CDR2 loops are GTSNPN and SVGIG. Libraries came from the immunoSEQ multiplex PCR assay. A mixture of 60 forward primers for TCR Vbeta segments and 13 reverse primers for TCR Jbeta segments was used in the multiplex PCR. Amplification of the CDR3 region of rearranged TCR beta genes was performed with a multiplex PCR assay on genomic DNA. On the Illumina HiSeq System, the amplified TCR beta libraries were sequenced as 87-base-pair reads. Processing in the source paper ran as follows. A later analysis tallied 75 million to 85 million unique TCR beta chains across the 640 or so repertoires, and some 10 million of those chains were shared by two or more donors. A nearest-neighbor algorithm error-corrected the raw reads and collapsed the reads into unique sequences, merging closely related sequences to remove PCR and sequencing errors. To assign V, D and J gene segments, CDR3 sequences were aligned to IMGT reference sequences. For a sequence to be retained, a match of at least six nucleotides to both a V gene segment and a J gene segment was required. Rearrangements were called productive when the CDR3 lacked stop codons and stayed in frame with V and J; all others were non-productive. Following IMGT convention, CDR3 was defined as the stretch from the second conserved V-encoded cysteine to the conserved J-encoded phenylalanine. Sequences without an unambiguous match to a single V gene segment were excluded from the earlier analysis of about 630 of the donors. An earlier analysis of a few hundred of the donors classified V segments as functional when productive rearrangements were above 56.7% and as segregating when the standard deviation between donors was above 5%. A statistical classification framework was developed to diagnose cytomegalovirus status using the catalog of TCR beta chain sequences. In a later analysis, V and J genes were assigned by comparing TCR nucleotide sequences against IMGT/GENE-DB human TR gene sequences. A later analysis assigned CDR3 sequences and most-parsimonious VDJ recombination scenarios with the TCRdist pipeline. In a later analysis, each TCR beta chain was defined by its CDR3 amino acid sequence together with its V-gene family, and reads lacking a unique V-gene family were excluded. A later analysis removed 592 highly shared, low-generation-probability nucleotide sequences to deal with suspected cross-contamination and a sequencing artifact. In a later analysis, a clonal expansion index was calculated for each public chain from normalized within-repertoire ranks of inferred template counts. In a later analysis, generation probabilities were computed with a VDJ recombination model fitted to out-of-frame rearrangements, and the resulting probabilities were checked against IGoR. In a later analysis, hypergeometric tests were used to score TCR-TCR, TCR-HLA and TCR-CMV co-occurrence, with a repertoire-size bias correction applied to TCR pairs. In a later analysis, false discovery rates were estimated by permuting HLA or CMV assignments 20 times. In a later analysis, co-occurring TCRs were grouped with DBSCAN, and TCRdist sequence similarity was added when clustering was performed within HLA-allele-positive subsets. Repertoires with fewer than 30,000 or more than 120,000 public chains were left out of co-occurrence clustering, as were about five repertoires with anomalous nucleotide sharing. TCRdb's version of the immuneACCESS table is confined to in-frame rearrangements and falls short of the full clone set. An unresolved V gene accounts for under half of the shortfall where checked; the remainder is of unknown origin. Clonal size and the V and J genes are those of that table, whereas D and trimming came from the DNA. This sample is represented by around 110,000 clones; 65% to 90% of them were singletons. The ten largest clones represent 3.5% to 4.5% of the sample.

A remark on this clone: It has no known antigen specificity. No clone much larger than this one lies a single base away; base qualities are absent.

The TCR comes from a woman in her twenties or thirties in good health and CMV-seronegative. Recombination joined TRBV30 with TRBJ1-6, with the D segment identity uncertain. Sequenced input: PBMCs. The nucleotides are TGTGCCTGGAGTGTATCGAGGGTCCGGGGTAATTCACCCCTCCACTTT. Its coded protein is CAWSVSRVRGNSPLHF.